This passage covers 7 T cell receptor beta chains from one sample sequenced in a study of T cells of healthy individuals. TCRdb independently ran MiXCR on the 5' RACE reads; one entry per CDR3 protein. The sample has 90,000 to 100,000 distinct CDR3 sequences; approximately 18% are singletons. Receptors originate from a human donor in good health.

The table lists this clonotype with a few counts. The rearrangement joins TRBV28 to TRBJ2-7; 12 bases map to TRBD1. CDR1 is MDHEN, CDR2 SYDVKM, per germline. The J segment lost 7 bases and the V segment lost 6 bases, leaving 10 bases of the junction unmatched. This CDR3 comprises 15 residues. The CDR3 sequence is CASRSSGQGAREQYF. CDR3 bases: TGTGCCAGCAGGTCCTCGGGACAGGGGGCTAGGGAGCAGTACTTC.

This clonotype was seen repeatedly, ten times or more. V is TRBV2 and J is TRBJ2-5; 12 nucleotides agree with TRBD2. Germline trimming cut 6 bases from V and 0 bases from J; bases unmatched to any gene: 11. Germline lookup yields CDR1 SNHLY and CDR2 FYNNEI. The CDR3 covers 18 residues. CDR3 sequence: CASRPGTSGLTYQETQYF. CDR3 DNA: TGTGCCAGCAGGCCCGGGACTAGCGGGCTTACGTACCAAGAGACCCAGTACTTC.

In this sample, this clonotype turned up many times. The chain uses TRBV15 and TRBJ2-3; TRBD2 agrees at 9 bases. J was trimmed by 0 bases and V by 4 bases; bases with no gene match: 2. The V gene's germline CDR1 is LNHNV and CDR2 YYDKDF (reference sequence). The length of the CDR3 is 15 residues. CDR3 region: CATSNLAGSTDTQYF. The CDR3 nucleotides read TGTGCCACCAGCAACCTAGCGGGGAGCACAGATACGCAGTATTTT.

There are a few counts of this clonotype. The rearrangement uses TRBV11-1 and TRBJ1-1, with D maybe TRBD1 (5 bases). Germline loops: CDR1 SGHAT, CDR2 FQDESV (reference sequence). The ends were cut back, 3 bases at V and 4 bases at J, with 15 bases in the middle. This CDR3 is 15 amino acids long. CDR3 sequence reads: CASSFRTRDGTEAFF. DNA of the CDR3: TGTGCCAGCAGCTTCCGCACACGGGACGGCACTGAAGCTTTCTTT.

This sequence joins TRBV3-1 and TRBJ2-1, with TRBD2 identical over 8 bases. CDR1 is LGHDT and CDR2 is YNNKEL in the germline V gene (reference sequence). The CDR3 extends over 17 amino acids. V was pared by 4 bases and J by 0 bases, with 8 bases of the junction left unmatched. In DNA form, the CDR3 reads TGTGCCAGCAGCCCCCGGGGGGGGCCAAGCTCCTACAATGAGCAGTTCTTC. Translating gives CASSPRGGPSSYNEQFF.

For this clonotype: A clone one base away is much larger, so this may be a read error. This chain uses TRBV27 with TRBJ2-1; D is uncertain. V lost 3 bases, J lost 5 bases, and 11 bases lay in between. The germline gives CDR1 MNHEY, CDR2 SMNVEV (reference sequence). The CDR3 runs 14 residues. Here the CDR3 DNA reads TGTGCCAGCAGTTTTAACCCCTTCAACAATGAGCAGTTCTTC. Translated: CASSFNPFNNEQFF.

This clonotype was counted between two and nine times. This chain links TRBV25-1 with TRBJ2-5; TRBD1 matches at 7 bases. The CDR3 is made up of 12 amino acids. Trimming at V came to 11 bases and at J to 5 bases, leaving 8 bases not matched to a gene. Per germline, CDR1 MGHDK and CDR2 SYGVNS. Here the CDR3 DNA reads TGTGCCGAGACAGGGCTGGGGGAGACCCAGTACTTC. Residues: CAETGLGETQYF.